The clone carrying this TCR beta chain has only one observation. Its matching antigen is unknown. Only in-frame clones appear in the TCRdb table, and some are missing; sequencing was by immunoSEQ multiplex PCR. Of some 4,200 clones in the sample, 69% are singletons; the top ten hold roughly 16%. The germline V gene encodes CDR1 LNHDA and CDR2 SQIVND (reference sequence). This CDR3 spans 15 amino acids. The V and J ends lost 2 bases and 1 base respectively, with 11 bases between them. The data were obtained in a study of T cell repertoires in ileal Crohn's disease. Study-wide context: Postoperative therapy was given to about half: about ten thiopurines, about 19 anti-TNF agents. Study-level results: Compared with non-smokers, active smokers at surgery showed more clonal expansions. Endoscopic recurrence occurred in every patient whose clonality exceeded 26.8%. High-frequency clones were more common in sorted CD8 than CD4 cells.

V is TRBV19 and J is TRBJ1-2; D is possibly TRBD1 (5 bases). Sequencing was carried out using ileal tissue. The receptor was isolated from an adult with Crohn's disease. The CDR3 sequence is CASSIRQPINYGYTF. The CDR3 nucleotides are TGTGCCAGTAGTATACGACAGCCGATTAACTATGGCTACACCTTC. The variable domain in full, with the rest retrieved from reference TRBV19 and TRBJ1-2, is DGGITQSPKYLFRKEGQNVTLSCEQNLNHDAMYWYRQDPGQGLRLIYYSQIVNDFQKGDIAEGYSVSREKKESFPLTVTSAQKNPTAFYLCASSIRQPINYGYTFGSGTRLTVV.